The rows below give T cell receptor beta chains drawn from one sample of a study of blood T cell repertoires in COVID-19. Assay: immunoSEQ multiplex PCR; the TCRdb copy retains only in-frame clones and omits some. The top ten hold about 0.24% of the sample, which has around 700,000 clones, 70% to 90% seen once. The specimen sequenced was peripheral blood. The origin of the receptors is a woman in her late teens or twenties with acute or convalescent COVID-19. The CDR3 runs from the conserved cysteine through the conserved F or W. The order of the fields is clone size, D gene, J gene, V gene, CDR3 DNA, CDR3 protein. A D gene is named only where the DNA matches it firmly. Clone size, where shown, is once, few, many, or a class for clones that have expanded.

>once|-|TRBJ2-7|TRBV5-1
TGCGCCAGCAGCCAAGGGGACAACTCCCAACTCCGCTACGAGCAGTACTTC
CASSQGDNSQLRYEQYF
>-|-|TRBJ1-2|TRBV9
TGTGCCAGCAGTCTTAGTAGAAGACAGCCTTATGGCTACACCTTC
CASSLSRRQPYGYTF
>-|-|TRBJ1-2|TRBV19
TGTGCCAGTAGTATAAAAACAGACTATGGCTACACCTTC
CASSIKTDYGYTF
>-|-|TRBJ1-6|TRBV28
TGTGCCAGCAGATGGGCCGCTCTACAATCACCCCTCCACTTT
CASRWAALQSPLHF
>-|TRBD2|TRBJ2-3|TRBV5-1
TGCGCCAGCAGCTTTAGCGGGGGGATAGATACGCAGTATTTT
CASSFSGGIDTQYF
>few|-|TRBJ2-7|TRBV4-1
TGCGCCAGCAGCCGGGCCCCGAGGGGGGGTATATTGGAGCAGTACTTC
CASSRAPRGGILEQYF
>-|-|TRBJ1-6|TRBV9
TGTGCCAGCAGCGACGACAGGAAGGTTATTTCACCCCTCCACTTT
CASSDDRKVISPLHF
>-|TRBD1|TRBJ1-1|TRBV2
TGTGCCAGCAGTGGGTCGCGACAGGGGAACACTGAAGCTTTCTTT
CASSGSRQGNTEAFF
>-|-|TRBJ1-1|TRBV27
TGTGCCAGCAGTTTGTACCCGGGGGGAGGGGGAACTGAAGCTTTCTTT
CASSLYPGGGGTEAFF
>once|TRBD2|TRBJ2-5|TRBV30
TGTGCCTGGAGTTCACAACGGACTAGCGGGGGACAAGAGACCCAGTACTTC
CAWSSQRTSGGQETQYF
>-|TRBD2|TRBJ2-1|TRBV5-1
TGCGCCAGCAGCTCCATACTAGCGGGGGCTTACAATGAGCAGTTCTTC
CASSSILAGAYNEQFF
>once|TRBD1|TRBJ1-1|TRBV10-3
TGTGCCATCAGTGAGTTCGGGACAGGCTTGAACACTGAAGCTTTCTTT
CAISEFGTGLNTEAFF
>-|TRBD2|TRBJ2-2|TRBV7-2
TGTGCCAGCAGCTTATCTAGCGGGGCAAAAACCGGGGAGCTGTTTTTT
CASSLSSGAKTGELFF
>-|TRBD1|TRBJ1-2|TRBV9
TGTGCCAGCAGTGTAGGTAGGGACAGGGGAGTCTATGGCTACACCTTC
CASSVGRDRGVYGYTF
>-|TRBD1|TRBJ1-2|TRBV5-6
TGTGCCAGCAGCTTAGGGACAGGACCCTATGGCTACACCTTC
CASSLGTGPYGYTF
>few|-|TRBJ2-7|TRBV7-9
TGTGCCAGCAGCTTAACGCAGGACACCATCTACGAGCAGTACTTC
CASSLTQDTIYEQYF
>-|-|TRBJ1-2|TRBV21-1
TGTGCCAGCAGCAATTGCGGAGAGAGGGGGTATGGTGGCTACACCTTC
CASSNCGERGYGGYTF
>-|-|TRBJ2-7|TRBV18
TGTGCCAGCTCACCACCGGGACTTCCCTACGAGCAGTACTTC
CASSPPGLPYEQYF
>-|TRBD1|TRBJ2-3|TRBV5-6
TGTGCCAGCAGCTTGAAGGGTAGGGGGCCAGATACGCAGTATTTT
CASSLKGRGPDTQYF
>-|-|TRBJ1-2|TRBV3-1/TRBV3-2
TGTGCCAGCAGCCCTTTGGCGGCCCCCTATGGCTACACCTTC
CASSPLAAPYGYTF
>-|-|TRBJ2-1|TRBV27
TGTGCCAGCAGTCCCTGGACAGCCTACAATGAGCAGTTCTTC
CASSPWTAYNEQFF
>-|-|TRBJ1-3|TRBV6-5
TGTGCCAGCATCGCTGCAGGGGCTGGAAACACCATATATTTT
CASIAAGAGNTIYF
>-|-|TRBJ1-2|TRBV3-1/TRBV3-2
TGTGCCAGCAGCCAAGTACAGGGTAATGGCTACACCTTC
CASSQVQGNGYTF
>-|-|TRBJ1-1|TRBV7-9
TGTGCCAGCAGCCCCTACAGGGATTTGAACACTGAAGCTTTCTTT
CASSPYRDLNTEAFF
>-|-|TRBJ2-2|TRBV6-1
TGTGCCAGCAGTGAGGGGCCCAACACCGGGGAGCTGTTTTTT
CASSEGPNTGELFF
>-|-|TRBJ2-1|TRBV7-3
TGTGCCAGCAGCTTACAGGGGAGCTTTGTCAATGAGCAGTTCTTC
CASSLQGSFVNEQFF
>-|-|TRBJ1-5|TRBV27
TGTGCCAGCAGTTTAGGGGGGTATAGCAATCAGCCCCAGCATTTT
CASSLGGYSNQPQHF
>once|-|TRBJ2-1|TRBV27
TGTGCCAGCAGTTTATGGCGGGGAATAGGTAATGAGCAGTTCTTC
CASSLWRGIGNEQFF
>-|TRBD2|TRBJ2-1|TRBV7-2
TGTGCCAGCAGCGACCGGACTAGTTTCGACAATGAGCAGTTCTTC
CASSDRTSFDNEQFF
>-|TRBD1|TRBJ1-2|TRBV5-4
TGTGCCAGCAGCTTGGGACAGGGTACCTATGGCTACACCTTC
CASSLGQGTYGYTF
>-|-|TRBJ2-7|TRBV4-1
TGCGCCAGCAGCCAAGGCCGGACAGTCCTGGACGAGCAGTACTTC
CASSQGRTVLDEQYF
>-|-|TRBJ1-5|TRBV21-1
TGTGCCAGCAGCAAAGGGGGGAGGAGGTATAGCAATCAGCCCCAGCATTTT
CASSKGGRRYSNQPQHF
>-|-|TRBJ2-2|TRBV9
TGTGCCAGCAGCAATGCGGGGGCGGGGGAGCTGTTTTTT
CASSNAGAGELFF
>-|-|TRBJ2-2|TRBV24-1
TGTGCCACCAGTGACCGACAGGTAGACACCGGGGAGCTGTTTTTT
CATSDRQVDTGELFF
>once|TRBD1|TRBJ1-4|TRBV7-2
TGTGCCAGCAGCATTTTACCACACAGGGGGCTTGAAAAACTGTTTTTT
CASSILPHRGLEKLFF
>once|TRBD1|TRBJ1-2|TRBV2
TGTGCCAGCAGTGACCCCGGACAGGGGGCTGATGGCTACACCTTC
CASSDPGQGADGYTF
>-|TRBD1|TRBJ1-1|TRBV6-2/TRBV6-3
TGTGCCAGCAGTGATCCCGGGACAGGGGCAACCGAAGCTTTCTTT
CASSDPGTGATEAFF
>-|TRBD1|TRBJ1-1|TRBV28
TGTGCCAGCAGTTTAGGAGGGGTCGACAGGGTAGGCGCGAACACTGAAGCTTTCTTT
CASSLGGVDRVGANTEAFF
>once|-|TRBJ1-1|TRBV28
TGTGCCAGCAGAACACAGGGAAGGTTGGACACTGAAGCTTTCTTT
CASRTQGRLDTEAFF
>-|-|TRBJ1-3|TRBV7-9
TGTGCCAGCAGCTTAATCGGTGACACCATATATTTT
CASSLIGDTIYF
>-|-|TRBJ1-1|TRBV6-1
TGTGCCAGCAGTGAATACCCGGACAGCTACACTGAAGCTTTCTTT
CASSEYPDSYTEAFF
>-|TRBD2|TRBJ2-5|TRBV30
TGTGCCTGGAGCCCCGGGACTAGCTCGGTGCGGTCAGAGACCCAGTACTTC
CAWSPGTSSVRSETQYF
>-|-|TRBJ1-2|TRBV6-5
TGTGCCAGCAGTTCCCCCGGGGGGGCTCACGGCTACACCTTC
CASSSPGGAHGYTF
>-|TRBD2|TRBJ2-7|TRBV7-2
TGTGCCAGCAGCAGAACCAGGAGCGGGGGTTCCTCCTACGAGCAGTACTTC
CASSRTRSGGSSYEQYF
>-|TRBD1|TRBJ2-7|TRBV30
TGTGCCTGGAGGTGGGACAGGGGCGACGAGCAGTACTTC
CAWRWDRGDEQYF